These 30 T cell receptor beta chains were all obtained from the same sample, sequenced in a study of T cells expressing NK-cell markers. TCRdb reprocessed the 5' RACE reads and reports one entry per CDR3 protein, with no DNA. The sample's table shows about 260,000 distinct CDR3 sequences. Sequencing input: blood T cells: a sorted CD56 or NKG2C T cell subset, CD4+ or CD8+ T cells, or bulk PBMC T cells (not recorded which). The receptors originated from a woman aged 18-69 years in good health.

The chain carries TRBV28 and TRBJ2-7; the D gene TCRdb calls, TRBD2, cannot be checked with no DNA. This CDR3 has 13 residues. Germline V CDR1 and CDR2: MDHEN, SYDVKM. The chain's CDR3 is CASSPRLPYEQYF.

The rearrangement uses TRBV7-2 and TRBJ2-3; TCRdb's D call, TRBD1, is unchecked because there is no DNA. This CDR3 spans 14 amino acids. CDR1 is SGHTA, CDR2 FQGNSA, per germline. This CDR3 is CASSSWTGGDTQYF.

V and J are TRBV20-1 and TRBJ2-1; TCRdb indicates TRBD1, and absent DNA this call remains unverified. The germline gives CDR1 DFQATT, CDR2 SNEGSKA (reference sequence). This CDR3 has 17 residues. This CDR3 is CSAPDRALRLSYNEQFF.

The rearrangement joins TRBV29-1 to TRBJ2-5. CDR1 is SQVTM and CDR2 is ANQGSEA in the germline V gene. This CDR3 spans 14 amino acids. The CDR3 loop reads CSVDNNYQKETQYF.

J is TRBJ2-1 and V is TRBV5-1; TCRdb selects TRBD2, and the lack of DNA leaves this call unchecked. This CDR3 region has 16 residues. CDR1 is SGHRS, CDR2 YFSETQ, per germline. The CDR3: CASSFRLAGSYNEQFF.

CDR3: CASSLAGRGVETQYF. The rearrangement links TRBV28 to TRBJ2-5; as DNA is missing, the TRBD1 call by TCRdb cannot be tested. The CDR3 consists of 15 residues. Germline V gene data show CDR1 as MDHEN and CDR2 as SYDVKM. The variable domain in full, with the rest retrieved from reference TRBV28 and TRBJ2-5, is DVKVTQSSRYLVKRTGEKVFLECVQDMDHENMFWYRQDPGLGLRLIYFSYDVKMKEKGDIPEGYSVSREKKERFSLILESASTNQTSMYLCASSLAGRGVETQYFGPGTRLLVL.

The rearrangement uses TRBV11-2 and TRBJ2-4; TCRdb indicates TRBD1, and absent DNA this call remains unverified. This CDR3 region has 15 residues. From germline, CDR1 is SGHAT and CDR2 FQNNGV. The CDR3 sequence: CASSLRGLAKNIQYF.

The rearrangement uses TRBV4-2 and TRBJ2-3. Germline CDR1 reads LGHNA; CDR2 reads YNFKEQ. This CDR3 comprises 11 residues. CDR3 residues: CASSQADTQYF.

The chain links TRBV6-2 or TRBV6-3 to TRBJ2-7; the TCRdb call, TRBD1, lacks DNA for checking. Germline V gives CDR1 MNHEY, CDR2 SVGEGT. There are 14 residues in the CDR3. The CDR3 loop is CASIGTGVVGEQYF.

The J gene is TRBJ2-1, the V gene TRBV20-1; the D call from TCRdb, TRBD2, cannot be confirmed without DNA. CDR1 DFQATT and CDR2 SNEGSKA come from the germline V gene (reference sequence). This CDR3 spans 16 amino acids. CDR3 amino acids: CSARERLADIYNEQFF.

The gene calls are TRBV20-1 and TRBJ2-1; the D gene TCRdb calls, TRBD1, cannot be checked with no DNA. The CDR3 has 15 residues. Looked up from germline, CDR1 is DFQATT and CDR2 is SNEGSKA (reference sequence). Here the CDR3 reads CSARRGTGGTNEQFF.

This chain's CDR3 is CASRGAPIEQFF. The chain joins TRBV11-2 to TRBJ2-1; TCRdb lists TRBD1, though no DNA is available to test this call. Germline V gives CDR1 SGHAT, CDR2 FQNNGV. The CDR3 covers 12 residues.

V is TRBV4-2 and J is TRBJ1-5. CDR3 length: 13 residues. The germline gives CDR1 LGHNA, CDR2 YNFKEQ. The CDR3 loop is CASSQGSGRPQHF.

The CDR3 spells CSARPTPRTGELFF. The J gene is TRBJ2-2, the V gene TRBV20-1. The germline CDR1 and CDR2 sequences are DFQATT and SNEGSKA (reference sequence). This CDR3 region has 14 residues.

The chain combines TRBV29-1 with TRBJ2-3; without DNA, the TCRdb call of TRBD1 cannot be checked. The CDR3 extends over 15 amino acids. The V gene's germline CDR1 is SQVTM and CDR2 ANQGSEA. CDR3 protein: CSVDRQGRTTDTQYF.

The J gene is TRBJ1-4, the V gene TRBV29-1; the TCRdb call, TRBD1, lacks DNA for checking. In germline, CDR1 is SQVTM, CDR2 ANQGSEA. This CDR3 region has 14 residues. The chain's CDR3 is CSASGGANNEKLFF.

The chain recombines TRBV5-1 with TRBJ2-7; TCRdb reports TRBD1, a call that lacks DNA to check it against. CDR3 length equals 11 residues. Looked up from germline, CDR1 is SGHRS and CDR2 is YFSETQ. The CDR3 protein is CASSLSGRQYF.

This chain joins TRBV10-2 and TRBJ2-6. The germline CDR1 and CDR2 sequences are WSHSY and SAAADI. This CDR3 contains 16 residues. The CDR3 sequence: CASSESTLPGANVLTF.

The V call is TRBV2, the J call TRBJ2-5; lacking DNA, the TRBD1 call made by TCRdb goes unchecked. The CDR3 is 15 amino acids. Germline loops: CDR1 SNHLY, CDR2 FYNNEI. The CDR3 region is CASKPRHAVQETQYF.

This sequence joins TRBV4-3 and TRBJ2-5; TCRdb calls TRBD2, which cannot be checked without DNA. This CDR3 has 17 residues. Germline-derived CDR1 and CDR2 are LGHNA and YSLEER. The CDR3 loop is CASSQRTSGANQETQYF.

The V gene is TRBV20-1, the J gene TRBJ1-4. This CDR3 region has 13 residues. Germline V gene lookup returns CDR1 DFQATT and CDR2 SNEGSKA (reference sequence). The CDR3 region is CSAILQIGEKLFF.

V usage is TRBV7-2 and J usage is TRBJ2-5. CDR3 size: 15 residues. Germline loops: CDR1 SGHTA, CDR2 FQGNSA. CDR3 sequence: CASSLSVGSQETQYF.

The genes are TRBV4-2 and TRBJ2-2; TCRdb lists TRBD1, though no DNA is available to test this call. The CDR3 sequence is 15 residues long. CDR1 and CDR2 from the germline V gene are LGHNA and YNFKEQ. The CDR3 loop is CASSPRGMNPGELFF.

The chain joins TRBV18 to TRBJ1-6. The germline V gene has CDR1 KGHSH and CDR2 LQKENI. CDR3 length: 14 amino acids. This CDR3 reads CASSPQGSDSPLHF.

The chain links TRBV7-2 to TRBJ2-2. The CDR3 runs to 14 residues. Per germline, CDR1 SGHTA and CDR2 FQGNSA. The CDR3 protein is CASSLAPRTGELFF.

The rearrangement uses TRBV6-5 and TRBJ2-1. Germline V gives CDR1 MNHEY, CDR2 SVGAGI. CDR3 length: 12 residues. The CDR3 loop is CASSYTVNEQFF.

The chain links TRBV30 to TRBJ1-6. Germline V gene sequence: CDR1 GTSNPN, CDR2 SVGIG (reference sequence). The CDR3 runs 14 residues. CDR3 loop: CAWSVSSYNSPLHF.

This chain uses TRBV20-1 with TRBJ2-5; absent DNA, TCRdb's TRBD2 call cannot be checked. The germline CDR1 and CDR2 sequences are DFQATT and SNEGSKA (reference sequence). The CDR3 length is 14 residues. The CDR3 loop is CSARGAGFQETQYF.

The gene calls are TRBV27 and TRBJ2-7; TCRdb proposes TRBD1, but this gene call is untestable without DNA. The germline V gene has CDR1 MNHEY and CDR2 SMNVEV (reference sequence). The CDR3 runs 15 residues. The chain's CDR3 is CASSSSGTGTYEQYF.

The chain uses TRBV6-5 and TRBJ1-6; as DNA is missing, the TRBD1 call by TCRdb cannot be tested. CDR1 is MNHEY, CDR2 SVGAGI, per germline. The length of the CDR3 is 17 residues. CDR3 region: CASSYSNRGRNNSPLHF.